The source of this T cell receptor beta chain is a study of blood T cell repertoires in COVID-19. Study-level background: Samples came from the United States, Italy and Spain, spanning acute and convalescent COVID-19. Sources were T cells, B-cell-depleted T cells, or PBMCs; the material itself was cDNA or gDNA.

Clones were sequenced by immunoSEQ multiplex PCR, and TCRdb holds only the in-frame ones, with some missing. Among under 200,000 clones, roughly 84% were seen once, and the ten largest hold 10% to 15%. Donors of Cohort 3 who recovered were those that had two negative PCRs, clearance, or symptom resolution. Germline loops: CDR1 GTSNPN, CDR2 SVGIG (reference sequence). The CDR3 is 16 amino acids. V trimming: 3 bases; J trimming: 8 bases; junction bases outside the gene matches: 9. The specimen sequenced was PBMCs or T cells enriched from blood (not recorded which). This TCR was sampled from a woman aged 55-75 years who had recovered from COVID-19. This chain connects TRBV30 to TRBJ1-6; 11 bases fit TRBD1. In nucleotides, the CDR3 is TGTGCCTGGAGCATTCTCGGGACAGGGGGACATTCACCCCTCCACTTT. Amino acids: CAWSILGTGGHSPLHF.